The T cell receptor beta chain described here comes from a study of T cell responses to AZD1222 COVID-19 vaccine. At the level of the study: Second doses that came at about 4 or about 12 weeks were put together. Findings and caveats of the study: In a largely white British group with more females than males, clonal diversity was possibly underestimated. The span of vaccine-associated CD4 TCRs extended across spike, with dominance at 160-218 and 743-854.

About this clone: The target antigen is unknown.

Sequenced by immunoSEQ multiplex PCR; TCRdb stores in-frame clones only, minus some. The repertoire includes 150,000 to 160,000 clones, over 85% of them detected once, and approximately 17% sits in the top ten. Germline CDR1 MDHEN, CDR2 SYDVKM. The junction had 14 bases not matched to a gene; V was cut back by 5 bases and J by 0 bases. There are 19 residues in the CDR3. The clonotype comes from an adult in good health. This chain connects TRBV28 to TRBJ1-5; 9 bases agree with TRBD1. The specimen was peripheral blood, collected on day 0 of AZD1222 vaccination. In nucleotides, the CDR3 is TGTGCCAGCAGTAGTCCATCGGACAGGGGATCGAGTAGCAATCAGCCCCAGCATTTT. Translated: CASSSPSDRGSSSNQPQHF.